This T cell receptor beta chain was retrieved from a study of T cell repertoires in cytomegalovirus infection. About the study: As its CMV epitopes, the study selected recently identified HLA-C-restricted and well-studied HLA-B-restricted targets.

This clonotype was recorded once. The antigen remains unidentified. TCRdb reprocessed the reads via MiXCR and lists one record per CDR3 protein. The table has hundreds of thousands of distinct CDR3 sequences, roughly 30% seen once; the top ten hold roughly an eighth. General observations from the study: CMV-specific TCR beta clonotypes restricted by HLA-C dominated the ex vivo response.

Germline V gives CDR1 DFQATT, CDR2 SNEGSKA (reference sequence). The trim removed 0 bases at V and 1 base at J, leaving 9 bases unmatched. The length of the CDR3 is 18 residues. This chain joins TRBV20-1 and TRBJ2-5, with TRBD2 matching over 12 bases. The TCR comes from a human donor in good health (CMV status not recorded). Some clones in this sample may be carry-over from other donors' samples. The material was cultured CD8+ T cells from PBMCs, obtained from culture after CMV antigen stimulation. CDR3 DNA: TGCAGTGCTAGAGATTGGCGGGCACTAGCGGGGGGCCAAGAGACCCAGTACTTC. Protein sequence: CSARDWRALAGGQETQYF.